The 20 T cell receptor beta chains listed next were all sequenced from one sample in a study of blood T cells in healthy people across ages. A J-beta primer mix and a sample-barcoded 5' primer were used in a second PCR of roughly 6 to 11 cycles. TCRdb reprocessed the 5' RACE reads via MiXCR and lists one record per CDR3 protein. The sample holds about 780,000 distinct CDR3 sequences, under 80% seen once. The specimen was blood. The receptors originated from a man aged 25 to 40 in good health.

This clonotype appeared a few times. The CDR3 DNA is TGTGCCAGCAGCTTAGATCGCCGATACAATGAGCAGTTCTTC. Residues: CASSLDRRYNEQFF. The chain combines TRBV13 with TRBJ2-1; no definite D call. V lost 1 base and J 4 bases, leaving 8 bases between the germline ends. Germline V CDR1 and CDR2: PRHDT, FYEKMQ (reference sequence). This CDR3 contains 14 residues. The variable domain in full, with the rest retrieved from reference TRBV13 and TRBJ2-1, is AAGVIQSPRHLIKEKRETATLKCYPIPRHDTVYWYQQGPGQDPQFLISFYEKMQSDKGSIPDRFSAQQFSDYHSELNMSSLELGDSALYFCASSLDRRYNEQFFGPGTRLTVL.

The chain couples TRBV27 to TRBJ1-5; D may be TRBD1 (5 bases). V shed 6 bases and J shed 6 bases, with 18 bases lying between them. The CDR3 sequence is 15 residues long. Germline values: CDR1 MNHEY, CDR2 SMNVEV (reference sequence). The CDR3 loop is CASSMEGRLGQPQHF. CDR3 nucleotide sequence: TGTGCCAGCAGCATGGAGGGGCGGTTGGGTCAGCCCCAGCATTTT.

This clonotype occurred a few times. The V and J genes are TRBV10-3 and TRBJ1-5; D perhaps matches TRBD1 (6 bases). The CDR3 loop spans 15 amino acids. The V and J ends lost 3 bases and 2 bases respectively, with 11 bases between them. From germline, CDR1 is ENHRY and CDR2 SYGVKD. Here the CDR3 DNA reads TGTGCCATCAGTGATACAGGGTTTGGCAATCAGCCCCAGCATTTT. Its translation is CAISDTGFGNQPQHF.

The CDR3 protein is CASSPPSWETQYF. In DNA form, the CDR3 reads TGTGCCAGCTCACCACCGTCCTGGGAGACCCAGTACTTC. The J gene is TRBJ2-5, the V gene TRBV18; D not resolved. Germline CDR1 KGHSH, CDR2 LQKENI. This CDR3 region has 13 residues. V was clipped by 0 bases and J by 5 bases, with 7 bases between them.

This clonotype was detected once. The chain couples TRBV20-1 to TRBJ2-7, with 8 nucleotides matching TRBD1. The germline V gene has CDR1 DFQATT and CDR2 SNEGSKA (reference sequence). The CDR3 contains 18 residues. Trimming took 0 bases from V and 0 from J; bases not matched to a gene: 13. The CDR3 loop reads CSARDLQGGSFSSYEQYF. The CDR3 nucleotides are TGCAGTGCTAGAGATTTACAGGGGGGCAGCTTCAGCTCCTACGAGCAGTACTTC.

The chain couples TRBV12-3 or TRBV12-4 to TRBJ1-1, with no clear D. The CDR3 totals 15 residues. With 0 bases removed from V and 0 bases from J, the gap between germline ends came to 8 bases. In nucleotides, the CDR3 is TGTGCCAGCAGTTTAGCGGCACAGTTGAACACTGAAGCTTTCTTT. This sequence encodes CASSLAAQLNTEAFF.

This clonotype showed up just a few times. An end of the junction does not agree with germline; a read error may underlie this. This rearrangement joins TRBV27 to TRBJ1-6; perhaps TRBD1 as D (6 bases). The CDR3 runs to 17 residues. Per germline, CDR1 MNHEY and CDR2 SMNVEV (reference sequence). CDR3 in amino acids: CASSISTGIAYNSPLHF. The CDR3 DNA is TGTGCCAGCAGTATATCTACAGGGATCGCCTATAATTCACCCCTCCACTTT.

V and J are TRBV12-3 or TRBV12-4 and TRBJ2-7; D tentatively fits TRBD1 or TRBD2 (5 bases each). V was pared by 8 bases and J by 2 bases, with 13 bases between. CDR3 size: 13 residues. Written as DNA, the CDR3 is TGTGCCAGCGCCCGAGGGGAAGCCTACGAGCAGTACTTC. Translation gives CASARGEAYEQYF.

The chain has TRBV14 and TRBJ2-5; D gene unclear. CDR1 and CDR2 (germline): SGHDN, FVKESK. The CDR3 spans 13 residues. V was trimmed by 4 bases and J by 11 bases, leaving 17 bases between them. The CDR3 coding sequence is TGTGCCAGCAGCCGACAAGGAGTTAATGAGCAGTACTTC. This sequence encodes CASSRQGVNEQYF.

The gene calls are TRBV15 and TRBJ1-1; no clear D. Germline V lookup: CDR1 LNHNV, CDR2 YYDKDF (reference sequence). Between the trimmed V and J ends, which lost 1 base and 4 bases, there was a span of 4 bases. The CDR3 sequence is 12 residues long. CDR3 nucleotides: TGTGCCACCAGCAGAGTAGCCACTGAAGCTTTCTTT. It specifies CATSRVATEAFF.

This chain joins TRBV20-1 and TRBJ2-1; 16 nucleotides agree with TRBD2. CDR3 length equals 18 residues. CDR1 DFQATT and CDR2 SNEGSKA come from the germline V gene (reference sequence). V lost 3 bases to trimming and J lost 7 bases; unmatched junction nucleotides: 12. The CDR3 loop reads CSARDPGTSGGAGNEQFF. The CDR3 DNA sequence: TGCAGTGCTAGGGATCCCGGGACTAGCGGGGGGGCTGGGAATGAGCAGTTCTTC.

The chain couples TRBV20-1 to TRBJ2-1; D might be TRBD1 (5 bases). Trimming pared 1 base from V and 7 bases from J, leaving 14 bases between. This CDR3 region has 14 residues. Germline CDR1 reads DFQATT; CDR2 reads SNEGSKA (reference sequence). The CDR3 bases are TGCAGTGCTAGAGTTGCGGTGCCAGGGAATGAGCAGTTCTTC. As protein: CSARVAVPGNEQFF.

The CDR3 DNA follows: TGCGCCAGCGTAGAGGCAGGAGCCTACAATGAGCAGTTCTTC. Translating it yields CASVEAGAYNEQFF. The rearrangement joins TRBV10-2 to TRBJ2-1; D remains ambiguous. V lost 8 bases, J lost 2 bases, and 13 bases lay in between. Germline CDR1 reads WSHSY; CDR2 reads SAAADI. This CDR3 is built from 14 residues.

The chain links TRBV9 to TRBJ2-3; perhaps TRBD2 as D (5 bases). The length of the CDR3 is 15 residues. Trimming took off 1 base at V and 3 bases at J, with 12 bases between the two ends. CDR1 and CDR2 (germline): SGDLS, YYNGEE. DNA of the CDR3: TGTGCCAGCAGCGTATACGAGCGGTCGACAGATACGCAGTATTTT. This gives the protein CASSVYERSTDTQYF.

This sequence joins TRBV29-1 and TRBJ2-5; tentatively, D is TRBD2 (5 bases). The CDR3 sequence is 9 residues long. CDR1 is SQVTM, CDR2 ANQGSEA, per germline. Trimming took off 7 bases at V and 11 bases at J, with 11 bases between the two ends. CDR3 bases: TGCAGCGATAGCGCACAGCAGTACTTC. Translated, it gives CSDSAQQYF.

V usage is TRBV4-3 and J usage is TRBJ2-1; no clear D gene. This CDR3 is built from 14 residues. The ends were cut back, 2 bases at V and 10 bases at J, with 15 bases in the middle. Germline V gene lookup returns CDR1 LGHNA and CDR2 YSLEER. The CDR3 nucleotides are TGCGCCAGCAGCCAACAGTTAAACTCCTACGAGCAGTTCTTC. Amino acid sequence: CASSQQLNSYEQFF.

This clonotype is a singleton in its sample. The chain combines TRBV6-2 or TRBV6-3 with TRBJ1-1, with TRBD1 identical over 9 bases. Losses at the gene ends were 2 bases for V and 7 bases for J; bases not matched to a gene: 8. Germline assignment: CDR1 MNHEY and CDR2 SVGEGT. The CDR3 runs 15 residues. This CDR3 is CASSYGGTGRREAFF. In DNA, the CDR3 is TGTGCCAGCAGTTACGGCGGGACAGGGAGACGTGAAGCTTTCTTT.

The chain has TRBV6-1 and TRBJ2-3; maybe TRBD2 (6 bases). V lost 2 bases to trimming and J lost 0 bases, with 9 bases between them. The CDR3 covers 15 residues. Germline CDR1 reads MNHNS; CDR2 reads SASEGT. This chain's CDR3 is CASSEQGLSTDTQYF. CDR3 bases: TGTGCCAGCAGTGAACAGGGACTCAGCACAGATACGCAGTATTTT.

The rearrangement links TRBV11-2 to TRBJ2-7; TRBD1 or TRBD2 may be the D gene (7 bases each). The CDR3 consists of 15 residues. V was cut by 3 bases and J by 3 bases, with 15 bases left in between. Germline V CDR1 and CDR2: SGHAT, FQNNGV. Written as DNA, the CDR3 is TGTGCCAGCAGCTTCGCCAGGGGGGGCCACTACGAGCAGTACTTC. This sequence encodes CASSFARGGHYEQYF.

This clonotype was seen only a few times. The gene calls are TRBV6-5 and TRBJ2-7; TRBD1 agrees at 12 bases. V trimming: 2 bases; J trimming: 1 base; junction bases outside the gene matches: 9. Per germline, CDR1 MNHEY and CDR2 SVGAGI. There are 18 residues in the CDR3. The CDR3 region is CASSYAGTGGGGSYEQYF. The CDR3 nucleotides are TGTGCCAGCAGTTACGCCGGGACAGGGGGCGGAGGGTCCTACGAGCAGTACTTC.